This T cell receptor beta chain was captured by sequencing in a study of blood T cell repertoires in COVID-19. Germline V gene sequence: CDR1 KGHSH, CDR2 LQKENI. The CDR3 has 14 residues. V was shortened by 7 bases and J by 6 bases, with 18 bases between the two germline ends. The assay was immunoSEQ multiplex PCR, and TCRdb's table has in-frame clones only and misses some. The sample shows over 120,000 clones, more than 75% of them seen only once. The specimen sequenced was peripheral blood. The clonotype comes from an older woman with COVID-19, enrolled during active disease. The J gene is TRBJ1-2, the V gene TRBV18; the D gene is possibly TRBD1 (6 bases). The CDR3 spells CASFTAGGKNGYTF. CDR3 DNA: TGTGCCAGCTTCACCGCGGGGGGCAAAAATGGCTACACCTTC.